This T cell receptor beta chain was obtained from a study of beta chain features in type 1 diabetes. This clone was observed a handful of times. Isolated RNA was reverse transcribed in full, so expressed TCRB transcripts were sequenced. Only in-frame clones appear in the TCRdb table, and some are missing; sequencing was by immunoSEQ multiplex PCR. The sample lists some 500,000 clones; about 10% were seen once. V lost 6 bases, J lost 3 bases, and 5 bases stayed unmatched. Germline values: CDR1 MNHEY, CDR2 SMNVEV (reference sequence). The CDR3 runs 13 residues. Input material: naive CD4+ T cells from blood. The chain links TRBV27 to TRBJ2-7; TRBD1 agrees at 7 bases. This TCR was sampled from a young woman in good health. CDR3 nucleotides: TGTGCCAGCAGGCCGACAGGGTACTACGAGCAGTACTTC. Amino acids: CASRPTGYYEQYF.